The T cell receptor beta chain under discussion was sequenced for a study of blood T cell repertoires in COVID-19. Turning to the study itself: COVID-19 samples collected from the United States, Italy and Spain covered acute and convalescent phases. The analysed material was cDNA or gDNA that came from T cells, B-cell-depleted T cells, or PBMCs.

V was pared by 1 base and J by 2 bases, with 13 bases between. From germline, CDR1 is GTSNPN and CDR2 SVGIG (reference sequence). This CDR3 has 15 residues. In the original workflow: Nucleated cell number was recorded as an estimate derived from reference gene primer amplification. TCRdb's copy holds only in-frame clones and misses some; the assay was immunoSEQ multiplex PCR. V and J calls and clone size follow that table, whereas D and trimming were derived from the DNA. The table has more than 45,000 clones, approximately 87% seen once. Sequenced material: peripheral blood. The receptor comes from a man between 35 and 55 years old with active COVID-19. The genes are TRBV30 and TRBJ2-3; TRBD2 is a possible D gene (6 bases). The CDR3, as DNA: TGTGCCTGGAGTGGCGGTAGCGGTACCACAGATACGCAGTATTTT. Encoded protein: CAWSGGSGTTDTQYF.